The rows below give T cell receptor beta chains drawn from one sample of a study of T cells after yellow fever vaccination. TCRdb used MiXCR to reprocess the 5' RACE reads, holding one entry per CDR3 protein. The sample includes approximately 300,000 distinct CDR3 sequences, 6.8% seen only once; the top ten take roughly a sixth. The source material was PBMCs, sampled approximately 40 days after the first yellow fever vaccination. These TCRs come from a man between 18 and 29 years old who received the YFV17D yellow fever vaccine. The CDR3 runs from the conserved cysteine through the conserved F or W. Each record gives: J gene, V gene, clone size, D gene, CDR3 DNA, CDR3 protein. A D gene is named only where the DNA matches it firmly. Clone size is stated in some rows and not others, as once, few, many or a class when expanded.

J: TRBJ1-2; V: TRBV6-1; size: -; D: -; DNA: TGTGCCAGCAGTGATGGATGGGGCTTTGCCTACACCTTC; CDR3: CASSDGWGFAYTF
J: TRBJ1-4; V: TRBV2; size: few; D: -; DNA: TGTGCCAGCAGTGAAGTGATAGGGCCTGAAAAACTGTTTTTT; CDR3: CASSEVIGPEKLFF
J: TRBJ2-1; V: TRBV7-9; size: many; D: -; DNA: TGTGCCAGCAGCTTAGTTGGAGGGTGGAATGAGCAGTTCTTC; CDR3: CASSLVGGWNEQFF
J: TRBJ1-1; V: TRBV27; size: -; D: -; DNA: TGTGCCAGCACCCTAGTGGCGGGGTACACTGAAGCTTTCTTT; CDR3: CASTLVAGYTEAFF
J: TRBJ1-6; V: TRBV7-2; size: -; D: TRBD1; DNA: TGTGCCAGCAGCTTAGCTGGGACAGCAACTAATTCACCCCTCCACTTT; CDR3: CASSLAGTATNSPLHF
J: TRBJ2-7; V: TRBV29-1; size: many; D: -; DNA: TGCAGCGTAGAATTAGCAGACGCCGTACTCGAGCAGTACTTC; CDR3: CSVELADAVLEQYF
J: TRBJ2-2; V: TRBV7-2; size: few; D: -; DNA: TGTGCCAGCAGCTTAGTAGCGGCGAACACCGGGGAGCTGTTTTTT; CDR3: CASSLVAANTGELFF
J: TRBJ2-1; V: TRBV5-1; size: -; D: -; DNA: TGCGCCAGCAGAAGGACAGATACATACAATGAGCAGTTCTTC; CDR3: CASRRTDTYNEQFF
J: TRBJ2-1; V: TRBV4-2; size: -; D: TRBD2; DNA: TGTGCCAGCAGCCAAGCGGTAGCGGGGGGGATATACAATGAGCAGTTCTTC; CDR3: CASSQAVAGGIYNEQFF
J: TRBJ1-1; V: TRBV30; size: many; D: -; DNA: TGTGCCTGGTCCGAGGACCCCCAGAGGTACACTGAAGCTTTCTTT; CDR3: CAWSEDPQRYTEAFF
J: TRBJ1-4; V: TRBV5-5; size: many; D: -; DNA: TGTGCCAGCAGCTTGACGGCAGGGATCTATGAAAAACTGTTTTTT; CDR3: CASSLTAGIYEKLFF
J: TRBJ2-5; V: TRBV5-1; size: few; D: -; DNA: TGCGCCAGCAGCTCAGGGTTTCAAGAGACCCAGTACTTC; CDR3: CASSSGFQETQYF
J: TRBJ2-2; V: TRBV4-3; size: -; D: -; DNA: TGCGCCAGCAGCCAAGCTAGGGACCTTTTAAACACCGGGGAGCTGTTTTTT; CDR3: CASSQARDLLNTGELFF
J: TRBJ2-2; V: TRBV28; size: many; D: -; DNA: TGTGCCAGCAGTTTAGTCTGGGGTTTTGTCACCGGGGAGCTGTTTTTT; CDR3: CASSLVWGFVTGELFF
J: TRBJ2-2; V: TRBV11-2; size: -; D: -; DNA: TGTGCCAGCAGCTCCCCGCCGGATGGGTTGAACGCGAACACCGGGGAGCTGTTTTTT; CDR3: CASSSPPDGLNANTGELFF
J: TRBJ2-7; V: TRBV11-2; size: -; D: TRBD2; DNA: TGTGCCAGCAGCTTAAGGTCGGGGGGACCCTACGAGCAGTACTTC; CDR3: CASSLRSGGPYEQYF
J: TRBJ2-5; V: TRBV7-9; size: -; D: TRBD2; DNA: TGTGCCAGCAGCTTTCTGAGCGGGGGAGAAGAGACCCAGTACTTC; CDR3: CASSFLSGGEETQYF
J: TRBJ1-1; V: TRBV12-3/TRBV12-4; size: few; D: -; DNA: TGTGCCAGCAGGCGAAGGGAGCCCCTCGCGCTTAACACTGAAGCTTTCTTT; CDR3: CASRRREPLALNTEAFF
J: TRBJ2-3; V: TRBV5-6; size: many; D: -; DNA: TGTGCCAGCAGTGCTGCCGCGGATACGCAGTATTTT; CDR3: CASSAAADTQYF
J: TRBJ1-4; V: TRBV18; size: few; D: -; DNA: TGTGCCAGCTCAATGAATGGACCGAGTTTTAATGAAAAACTGTTTTTT; CDR3: CASSMNGPSFNEKLFF
J: TRBJ1-2; V: TRBV6-2/TRBV6-3; size: many; D: -; DNA: TGTGCCAGCAGTTTTGACACCTTTGGCTACACCTTC; CDR3: CASSFDTFGYTF
J: TRBJ1-1; V: TRBV4-2; size: -; D: -; DNA: TGTGCCAGCATGTCTTCCTCGAGGGGAGCTTTCTTT; CDR3: CASMSSSRGAFF
J: TRBJ2-2; V: TRBV7-2; size: few; D: -; DNA: TGTGCCAGCACCCCAGACCCCAGGGTGTTTGACACCGGGGAGCTGTTTTTT; CDR3: CASTPDPRVFDTGELFF
J: TRBJ2-7; V: TRBV27; size: few; D: TRBD1; DNA: TGTGCCAGCAGTTTTACAGGGGAATACGAGCAGTACTTC; CDR3: CASSFTGEYEQYF
J: TRBJ1-1; V: TRBV7-9; size: few; D: -; DNA: TGTGCCAGCAGCTTAATTGTGGCTGAAGCTTTCTTT; CDR3: CASSLIVAEAFF
J: TRBJ1-2; V: TRBV12-3/TRBV12-4; size: many; D: -; DNA: TGTGCCAGCAGTGCGGGGTGGGTGGAAGGCTACACCTTC; CDR3: CASSAGWVEGYTF
J: TRBJ2-1; V: TRBV7-2; size: -; D: TRBD2; DNA: TGTGCCAGCAGCTCCCTCGGGGGACTAGGAGGTGAGCAGTTCTTC; CDR3: CASSSLGGLGGEQFF
J: TRBJ1-1; V: TRBV5-4; size: many; D: -; DNA: TGTGCCAGCAGCTTGTGGCGGGGCACTGAAGCTTTCTTT; CDR3: CASSLWRGTEAFF
J: TRBJ2-3; V: TRBV7-3; size: -; D: -; DNA: TGTGCCAGCAGCTCGGCGGAGGGGGGTTATAGAGATACGCAGTATTTT; CDR3: CASSSAEGGYRDTQYF
J: TRBJ2-2; V: TRBV6-5; size: -; D: TRBD2; DNA: TGTGCCAGCAGTTACCAGACTAGCGCCGGGGAGCTGTTTTTT; CDR3: CASSYQTSAGELFF
J: TRBJ2-2; V: TRBV6-2/TRBV6-3; size: -; D: TRBD2; DNA: TGTGCCAGCAGCTCATTGGGAGCGGGGCCGGAAACGGGCACCGGGGAGCTGTTTTTT; CDR3: CASSSLGAGPETGTGELFF
J: TRBJ2-1; V: TRBV10-3; size: many; D: -; DNA: TGTGCCATCACGGGGCAGGGGCGGGGGAATGAGCAGTTCTTC; CDR3: CAITGQGRGNEQFF
J: TRBJ1-2; V: TRBV5-1; size: -; D: TRBD1; DNA: TGCGCCAGCAGCTCCCCGGGACAGGGATATGGCTACACCTTC; CDR3: CASSSPGQGYGYTF
J: TRBJ2-7; V: TRBV7-2; size: few; D: TRBD2; DNA: TGTGCCAGCAGCTTAACCACACTAGCGGGCTTTCGCTTC; CDR3: CASSLTTLAGFRF